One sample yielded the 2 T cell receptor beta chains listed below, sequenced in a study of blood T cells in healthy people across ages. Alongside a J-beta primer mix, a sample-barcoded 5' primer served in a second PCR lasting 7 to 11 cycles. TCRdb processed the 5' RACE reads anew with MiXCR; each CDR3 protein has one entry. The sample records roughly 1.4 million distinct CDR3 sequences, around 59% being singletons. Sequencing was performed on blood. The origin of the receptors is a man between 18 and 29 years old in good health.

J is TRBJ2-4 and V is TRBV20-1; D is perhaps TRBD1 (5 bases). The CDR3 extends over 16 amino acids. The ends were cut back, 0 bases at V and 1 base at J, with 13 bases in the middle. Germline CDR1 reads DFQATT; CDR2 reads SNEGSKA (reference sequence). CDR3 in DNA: TGCAGTGCTAGAGATCTAAGGGGTGCGGCCAAAAACATTCAGTACTTC. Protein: CSARDLRGAAKNIQYF.

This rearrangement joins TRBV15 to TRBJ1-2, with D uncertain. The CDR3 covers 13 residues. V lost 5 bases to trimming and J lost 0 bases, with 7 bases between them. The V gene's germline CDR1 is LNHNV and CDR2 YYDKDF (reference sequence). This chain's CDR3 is CATSYRANYGYTF. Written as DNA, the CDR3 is TGTGCCACCAGCTATCGGGCTAACTATGGCTACACCTTC.